The T cell receptor (beta chain) described here comes from a study of CD8+ T cells in alopecia areata. Overall study findings and caveats: Among the cells sequenced in scalp samples are also the resident alphabeta T cells of normal skin. Affected scalp, especially in alopecia totalis/universalis, had a higher clonality than normal scalp did.

Worth noting for this clone: Its matching antigen is unknown.

Treatment here: oral pan-JAK inhibitor, 5-10 mg twice daily. Investigators isolated RNA and reverse transcribed it into cDNA to act as the sequencing template. Profiling relied on immunoSEQ multiplex PCR, and the TCRdb table lists in-frame clones only, not all of them. The sample lists about 180,000 clones, approximately 53% occurring once. This CDR3 spans 17 amino acids. In germline, CDR1 is MNHEY, CDR2 SMNVEV (reference sequence). V was pared by 0 bases and J by 0 bases, with 12 bases between. The sequencing here drew on CD8+ T cells sorted from blood, taken at week 24, from a patient treated with tofacitinib. The gene calls are TRBV27 and TRBJ1-5; no clear D gene. The TCR was taken from a human donor with alopecia areata. As DNA, the CDR3 is TGTGCCAGCAGTTTATCAGCTCTAACAAATAGCAATCAGCCCCAGCATTTT. As protein: CASSLSALTNSNQPQHF.